This T cell receptor beta chain was captured in a study of T cells after yellow fever vaccination (dated by TCRdb to about 2019). With respect to the entire study: Libraries from fractions with low cell numbers were prepared with the SMART-Seq v4 Ultra Low Input RNA kit. Bulk TCR alpha and beta repertoires were sequenced longitudinally to track T-cell clones before and after primary and booster YFV17D yellow fever vaccination. Two healthy male donors made up the cohort, one aged 18 to 30 years and the other aged 30 to 40 years. Bulk PBMC replicates and cell subsets were isolated from blood drawn at multiple timepoints before and after both primary and secondary immunization.

The sample's treatment or condition, from its label and the paper: live attenuated yellow fever vaccine strain. At each blood-draw timepoint, two biological replicates of bulk PBMCs were obtained. A standard Ficoll-Paque protocol was used to isolate PBMCs from peripheral blood. TriZol was used to extract RNA from bulk PBMCs, CD4 and CD8 fractions, and dextramer-positive and dextramer-negative fractions. This clonotype was counted between two and nine times. Its recognized antigen is unknown. Within one base of it there is no much larger clone, and no base qualities were kept. TCR cDNA was made using 5'RACE template switching, a step that added a universal primer site and unique molecular identifiers. Priming for cDNA synthesis came from both the TCR alpha and TCR beta constant segments. Library amplification involved two PCR steps, and the second step added sample barcodes and sequencing adapters. Sequencing of the libraries was done on either Illumina HiSeq 2500 (2x100 bp) or NovaSeq (2x150 bp). The study's processing was this. Reads were demultiplexed and collapsed into UMI consensus sequences with MIGEC, and V(D)J alignment was performed with MiXCR. Clonotypes responding to the vaccine were identified with edgeR on replicate PBMC samples, with the criteria of FDR below 0.01 and a log2 fold change above 5 up to day 15. Bulk clonotypes were assigned CD4 or CD8 identity according to which sequenced CD4 or CD8 repertoire held them at higher abundance. The raw public reads went through TCRdb reprocessing: fastp at Q25, MiXCR clone calling, in-frame beta chains kept. Each CDR3 protein appears once, grouped with its most common genes and DNA. The V and J calls, along with clone size, are taken from TCRdb and not from the paper's own processing. A total of about 500,000 distinct CDR3 sequences appear in this sample, about 15% of them only once. The biggest ten clones account for 17% of the sample.

The research as a whole found: After the booster, most of the clones that had expanded following primary vaccination were detected again (96% of CD4 and 88% of CD8), which suggests that memory was broadly maintained. A small fraction of clonotypes showed up in both the CD4 and CD8 compartments, probably as a result of convergent recombination. FACS-sorted repertoires could contain abundant contaminating clonotypes from the bulk population, so computational filtering was required. Only a couple of donors were included in the study, so the extent to which the findings can be generalized is limited. The secondary T-cell response was found to be weaker but faster than the primary response, with a peak reached on day 5 rather than on day 15.

The receptor was isolated from a young man who received the YFV17D yellow fever vaccine. The material was PBMCs, obtained around 5 days after the first yellow fever vaccination.

CDR3 reads: CASSLRLAGGQDTQYF. The nucleotide sequence reads TGTGCCAGCAGCTTAAGACTAGCGGGGGGTCAAGATACGCAGTATTTT. This receptor chain uses TRBV7-3 and TRBJ2-3, with 13 middle bases fitting TRBD2. Trimming removed 1 base from V and 5 bases from J; the gene matches leave 3 bases unexplained. The CDR3, cysteine through phenylalanine, is 16 amino acids long. Only the CDR3 region is kept as DNA, spanning 48 bases read in frame from base 1. CDR1 and CDR2 were assigned from the germline V gene as SGHTA and FQGTGA.